The 24 T cell receptor beta chains presented below share a single source sample, sequenced in a study of shared clonotypes between healthy human individuals. Some clones are missing from TCRdb's copy, which holds only in-frame ones; the method was immunoSEQ multiplex PCR. The sample lists over 95,000 clones; about 63% were seen once. The source material was memory CD8+ T cells sorted from blood. The sample's subset: CD45RO+ cells pooled with CCR7-negative TemRA cells. All receptors come from a woman in her 30s in good health.

This clone was observed at least ten times. V and J are TRBV7-9 and TRBJ1-1; a weak D match, TRBD1 (6 bases). Trimming removed 3 bases from V and 5 bases from J, with 16 bases in between. CDR1 SEHNR and CDR2 FQNEAQ come from the germline V gene (reference sequence). This CDR3 is 15 amino acids long. The CDR3 DNA is TGTGCCAGCAGCTTGGCCTCGGGGGGCAAGACTGAAGCTTTCTTT. Protein sequence: CASSLASGGKTEAFF.

Notes on this clone: The sample carries other DNA sequences with the same CDR3. The J gene is TRBJ2-1, the V gene TRBV5-1, with TRBD2 identical over 7 bases. This CDR3 contains 15 residues. CDR1 and CDR2 (germline): SGHRS, YFSETQ. Trimming removed 2 bases from V and 4 bases from J; junction bases left unmatched: 6. For the CDR3, the DNA is TGCGCCAGCAGCTTAGCTAGCGGAGCTTACAATGAGCAGTTCTTC. Translation: CASSLASGAYNEQFF.

The V gene is TRBV27, the J gene TRBJ2-1; perhaps D is TRBD1 or TRBD2 (5 bases each). The CDR3 runs to 14 residues. Trimming pared 7 bases from V and 2 bases from J, leaving 12 bases between. CDR1 and CDR2 (germline): MNHEY, SMNVEV (reference sequence). This CDR3 reads CASNQLGPYNEQFF. The CDR3 DNA reads as TGTGCCAGCAACCAATTGGGACCCTACAATGAGCAGTTCTTC.

This clone came up many times. V usage is TRBV28 and J usage is TRBJ2-5, with 9 bases fitting TRBD1. V was pared by 5 bases and J by 3 bases, with 25 bases of the junction left unmatched. This CDR3 is 21 amino acids long. Germline CDR1 and CDR2: MDHEN and SYDVKM. CDR3 DNA sequence: TGTGCCAGCAGTACCCCCGGGACAGGGAGGTTTCGTGGAGAGCCTAAAGAGACCCAGTACTTC. It yields the protein CASSTPGTGRFRGEPKETQYF.

The V gene is TRBV5-6, the J gene TRBJ1-2, with 8 positions matching TRBD1. With V trimmed by 4 bases and J by 8 bases, 4 bases remained unmatched. The germline V gene encodes CDR1 SGHDT and CDR2 YYEEEE. The CDR3 totals 12 residues. The CDR3 sequence: CASSVTGVGYTF. The CDR3 DNA is TGTGCCAGCAGCGTGACAGGGGTAGGCTACACCTTC. Complete variable domain (other parts from reference TRBV5-6 and TRBJ1-2): DAGVTQSPTHLIKTRGQQVTLRCSPKSGHDTVSWYQQALGQGPQFIFQYYEEEERQRGNFPDRFSGHQFPNYSSELNVNALLLGDSALYLCASSVTGVGYTFGSGTRLTVV.

Only one count was recorded for this clone. The chain uses TRBV5-6 and TRBJ2-3; the D is unclear. From germline, CDR1 is SGHDT and CDR2 YYEEEE. The germline V and J ends were trimmed by 1 base and 4 bases, with 10 bases remaining between them. There are 14 residues in the CDR3. The CDR3 region is CASSLLAVPDTQYF. CDR3 DNA: TGTGCCAGCAGCTTGTTGGCGGTTCCAGATACGCAGTATTTT.

In its sample, this clone was seen many times. The identical CDR3 is also encoded by other nucleotide sequences in the sample. The chain joins TRBV5-1 to TRBJ1-1; the match to TRBD1 covers 7 bases. Per the germline V gene, CDR1 is SGHRS and CDR2 is YFSETQ. The CDR3 covers 12 residues. V was pared by 7 bases and J by 1 base, with 1 base of the junction left unmatched. CDR3 in amino acids: CASRQGNTEAFF. CDR3 DNA sequence: TGCGCCAGCCGACAGGGGAACACTGAAGCTTTCTTT. Together with reference TRBV5-1 and TRBJ1-1, the CDR3 gives the full variable domain: KAGVTQTPRYLIKTRGQQVTLSCSPISGHRSVSWYQQTPGQGLQFLFEYFSETQRNKGNFPGRFSGRQFSNSRSEMNVSTLELGDSALYLCASRQGNTEAFFGQGTRLTVV.

The V call is TRBV6-4, the J call TRBJ2-7, with 12 nucleotides matching TRBD2. Losses at the gene ends were 3 bases for V and 5 bases for J; bases not matched to a gene: 5. Germline V gene sequence: CDR1 MRHNA, CDR2 SNTAGT. The CDR3 runs to 15 residues. CDR3 in DNA: TGTGCCAGCAGTGAAAGGACTAGCGGGATTAACGAGCAGTACTTC. Translation gives CASSERTSGINEQYF.

Concerning this clone itself: Other DNA sequences in the same sample also yield this CDR3. J is TRBJ2-3 and V is TRBV7-8, with D maybe TRBD2 (5 bases). Germline V gene lookup returns CDR1 SGHVS and CDR2 FQNEAQ. This CDR3 region has 13 residues. Trimming took 5 bases from V and 6 from J, leaving 12 bases between them. The CDR3 region is CASSPDRGDTQYF. The CDR3 bases are TGTGCCAGCAGCCCAGACCGGGGTGATACGCAGTATTTT.

The table lists this clone with a few counts. This chain uses TRBV4-1 with TRBJ2-7; TRBD1 might be the D (5 bases). Trimming pared 1 base from V and 7 bases from J, leaving 14 bases between. CDR1 MGHRA and CDR2 YSYEKL come from the germline V gene. The CDR3 runs to 14 residues. CDR3 sequence (DNA): TGCGCCAGCAGCCAAGGTTCACAGGCTGAAGAGCAGTACTTC. It translates to CASSQGSQAEEQYF.

The V gene is TRBV4-1, the J gene TRBJ1-1, with a possible D match to TRBD1 (5 bases). With 5 bases removed from V and 0 bases from J, the gap between germline ends came to 13 bases. There are 15 residues in the CDR3. Germline lookup yields CDR1 MGHRA and CDR2 YSYEKL. As DNA, the CDR3 is TGCGCCAGCAGCGAATACAGGCTTTTGAACACTGAAGCTTTCTTT. Protein sequence: CASSEYRLLNTEAFF.

This chain connects TRBV6-6 to TRBJ2-2; D is ambiguous. The germline V gene encodes CDR1 MNHNY and CDR2 SVGAGI (reference sequence). CDR3 length: 13 residues. V was clipped by 8 bases and J by 3 bases, with 10 bases between them. The DNA for the CDR3 is TGTGCCAGCTCGGTTGGGGACACCGGGGAGCTGTTTTTT. It is translated as CASSVGDTGELFF.

CDR3 loop: CASSFVTRHPNEKLFF. The CDR3 region has the DNA TGTGCCAGCAGTTTCGTAACGAGGCATCCTAATGAAAAACTGTTTTTT. The V call is TRBV28, the J call TRBJ1-4; no reliable D call. The V gene's germline CDR1 is MDHEN and CDR2 SYDVKM. V shed 3 bases and J shed 3 bases, with 14 bases lying between them. CDR3 length equals 16 residues.

V gene TRBV18 combines with J gene TRBJ1-1; D unresolved. The CDR3 runs 15 residues. V was cut by 3 bases and J by 1 base, with 12 bases left in between. The germline gives CDR1 KGHSH, CDR2 LQKENI. CDR3 region: CASSPQDPENTEAFF. The CDR3 DNA is TGTGCCAGCTCACCCCAGGATCCTGAGAACACTGAAGCTTTCTTT. Full variable domain (rest looked up from reference TRBV18 and TRBJ1-1): NAGVMQNPRHLVRRRGQEARLRCSPMKGHSHVYWYRQLPEEGLKFMVYLQKENIIDESGMPKERFSAEFPKEGPSILRIQQVVRGDSAAYFCASSPQDPENTEAFFGQGTRLTVV.

This clone was seen more than once but under ten times. V gene TRBV28 combines with J gene TRBJ2-1; D may be TRBD1 (7 bases). This CDR3 comprises 15 residues. The V end lost 6 bases, the J end lost 7 bases, and 19 bases lay between the germline ends. The germline gives CDR1 MDHEN, CDR2 SYDVKM. The chain's CDR3 is CASRYGGGESNEQFF. The CDR3 DNA is TGTGCCAGCAGATATGGAGGGGGCGAGAGTAATGAGCAGTTCTTC. Combining the CDR3 with reference TRBV28 and TRBJ2-1 gives the whole variable domain DVKVTQSSRYLVKRTGEKVFLECVQDMDHENMFWYRQDPGLGLRLIYFSYDVKMKEKGDIPEGYSVSREKKERFSLILESASTNQTSMYLCASRYGGGESNEQFFGPGTRLTVL.

The rearrangement links TRBV30 to TRBJ2-1, with 7 bases aligning to TRBD2. CDR1 is GTSNPN and CDR2 is SVGIG in the germline V gene (reference sequence). CDR3 size: 15 residues. V dropped 1 base and J dropped 1; count of bases not matched to a gene: 4. The CDR3 coding sequence is TGTGCCTGGAGTGGGCGGGAGTGGTCCTACAATGAGCAGTTCTTC. This translates into CAWSGREWSYNEQFF. The complete variable domain, with remaining parts taken from reference TRBV30 and TRBJ2-1, reads SQTIHQWPATLVQPVGSPLSLECTVEGTSNPNLYWYRQAAGRGLQLLFYSVGIGQISSEVPQNLSASRPQDRQFILSSKKLLLSDSGFYLCAWSGREWSYNEQFFGPGTRLTVL.

The rearrangement links TRBV7-9 to TRBJ1-1; TRBD1 matches at 8 bases. The CDR3 consists of 15 residues. Looked up from germline, CDR1 is SEHNR and CDR2 is FQNEAQ (reference sequence). The ends lost 5 bases at V and 1 base at J; junction bases unmatched: 6. The CDR3 is CASSRTGQGNTEAFF. The DNA for the CDR3 is TGTGCCAGCAGCCGCACCGGACAGGGGAACACTGAAGCTTTCTTT.

The chain recombines TRBV14 with TRBJ1-1, with D unclear. This CDR3 region has 19 residues. The V end was cut by 2 bases, the J end by 0 bases, with 22 bases between. Germline V lookup: CDR1 SGHDN, CDR2 FVKESK. The CDR3 DNA sequence: TGTGCCAGCAGCCAACTGCCCCAGACGGATTATCAGATGAACACTGAAGCTTTCTTT. Translation: CASSQLPQTDYQMNTEAFF.

The table lists this clone with a few counts. The chain joins TRBV6-4 to TRBJ2-3; D is possibly TRBD2 (5 bases). The V and J ends lost 3 bases and 6 bases respectively, with 10 bases between them. Germline CDR1 MRHNA, CDR2 SNTAGT. The CDR3 totals 13 residues. The CDR3 sequence is CASSEGDSDTQYF. The CDR3 nucleotides are TGTGCCAGCAGTGAGGGAGATTCGGATACGCAGTATTTT.

A single count supports this clone. J is TRBJ2-6 and V is TRBV28; a possible D gene is TRBD2 (5 bases). Germline-derived CDR1 and CDR2 are MDHEN and SYDVKM. This CDR3 is 17 amino acids long. V was pared by 5 bases and J by 0 bases, with 14 bases between. CDR3 DNA: TGTGCCAGCAGTCCCCCGGGATCCAGCTCTGGGGCCAACGTCCTGACTTTC. Encoded protein: CASSPPGSSSGANVLTF. Full variable domain (outside the CDR3, taken from reference TRBV28 and TRBJ2-6): DVKVTQSSRYLVKRTGEKVFLECVQDMDHENMFWYRQDPGLGLRLIYFSYDVKMKEKGDIPEGYSVSREKKERFSLILESASTNQTSMYLCASSPPGSSSGANVLTFGAGSRLTVL.

The chain joins TRBV7-6 to TRBJ2-7; 8 nucleotides line up with TRBD1. V lost 4 bases and J lost 2; bases outside the gene matches: 4. The CDR3 is 14 residues long. Germline assignment: CDR1 SGHVS and CDR2 FNYEAQ. The CDR3 sequence: CASSSGQGAYEQYF. CDR3 coding DNA: TGTGCCAGCAGCTCAGGACAGGGTGCCTACGAGCAGTACTTC.

This chain links TRBV15 with TRBJ2-4; 11 bases align to TRBD1. The V gene end was trimmed by 0 bases and the J gene end by 9 bases; junction bases not matched to a gene: 7. The length of the CDR3 is 16 residues. Germline V gene sequence: CDR1 LNHNV, CDR2 YYDKDF (reference sequence). The CDR3 loop is CATSRDLGTGGTIQYF. CDR3 coding DNA: TGTGCCACCAGCAGAGATCTCGGGACAGGGGGGACCATTCAGTACTTC.

CDR3 nucleotides: TGTGCCAGCAGCACCGGGACAGCGGGACATGCTGGCTACACCTTC. This sequence encodes CASSTGTAGHAGYTF. The V and J genes are TRBV5-6 and TRBJ1-2, with 7 bases lining up with TRBD1. The CDR3 consists of 15 residues. From germline, CDR1 is SGHDT and CDR2 YYEEEE. V was clipped by 4 bases and J by 7 bases; unmatched bases: 13. Drawing the rest from reference TRBV5-6 and TRBJ1-2, the complete variable domain is DAGVTQSPTHLIKTRGQQVTLRCSPKSGHDTVSWYQQALGQGPQFIFQYYEEEERQRGNFPDRFSGHQFPNYSSELNVNALLLGDSALYLCASSTGTAGHAGYTFGSGTRLTVV.

The chain combines TRBV27 with TRBJ2-2; D possibly corresponds to TRBD2 (6 bases). The CDR3 consists of 11 residues. Per the germline V gene, CDR1 is MNHEY and CDR2 is SMNVEV (reference sequence). Trimming cost V 5 bases and J 8 bases, with 6 bases left between them. CDR3 protein: CASSRGGELFF. CDR3 bases: TGTGCCAGCAGTCGGGGGGGGGAGCTGTTTTTT.